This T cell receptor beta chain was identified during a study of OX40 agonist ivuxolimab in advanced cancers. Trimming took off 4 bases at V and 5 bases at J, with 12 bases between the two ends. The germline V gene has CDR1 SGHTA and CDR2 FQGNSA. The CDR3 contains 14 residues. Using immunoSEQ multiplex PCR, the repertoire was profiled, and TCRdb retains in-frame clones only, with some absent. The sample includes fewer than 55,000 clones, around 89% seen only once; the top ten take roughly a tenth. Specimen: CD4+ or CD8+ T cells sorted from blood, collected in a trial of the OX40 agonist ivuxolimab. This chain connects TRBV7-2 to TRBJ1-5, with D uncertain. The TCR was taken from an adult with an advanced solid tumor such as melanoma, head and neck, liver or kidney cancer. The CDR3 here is CASSSAGSYQPQHF. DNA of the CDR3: TGTGCCAGCAGCTCGGCCGGCAGCTATCAGCCCCAGCATTTT.